This TCR beta chain was identified in a study of T cells in localized non-small cell lung cancer. Germline V CDR1 and CDR2: LNHDA, SQIVND (reference sequence). The CDR3 runs to 13 residues. The V and J ends lost 11 bases and 6 bases respectively, with 17 bases between them. Study results and limitations: Heterogeneity remains possible, as sequencing covered one tumor region only. A median of approximately 60 of the top 100 tumor clones appeared in adjacent lung, which was paired and uninvolved. Those with higher blood T cell density had longer overall survival.

Here immunoSEQ multiplex PCR was the method, and the copy in TCRdb shows in-frame clones only, minus some. The sample carries some 50,000 clones, around 86% recorded once. About this clone: Its target is unknown.

The sequence was collected from a man aged 40 to 70 with stage III lung adenocarcinoma. The V call is TRBV19, the J call TRBJ1-5; TRBD1 might be the D (5 bases). The sequenced sample was peripheral blood mononuclear cells, obtained before any cancer treatment. The DNA for the CDR3 is TGTGCCGTGGGGGACCCCGGGATTCAGCCCCAGCATTTT. Protein product: CAVGDPGIQPQHF.